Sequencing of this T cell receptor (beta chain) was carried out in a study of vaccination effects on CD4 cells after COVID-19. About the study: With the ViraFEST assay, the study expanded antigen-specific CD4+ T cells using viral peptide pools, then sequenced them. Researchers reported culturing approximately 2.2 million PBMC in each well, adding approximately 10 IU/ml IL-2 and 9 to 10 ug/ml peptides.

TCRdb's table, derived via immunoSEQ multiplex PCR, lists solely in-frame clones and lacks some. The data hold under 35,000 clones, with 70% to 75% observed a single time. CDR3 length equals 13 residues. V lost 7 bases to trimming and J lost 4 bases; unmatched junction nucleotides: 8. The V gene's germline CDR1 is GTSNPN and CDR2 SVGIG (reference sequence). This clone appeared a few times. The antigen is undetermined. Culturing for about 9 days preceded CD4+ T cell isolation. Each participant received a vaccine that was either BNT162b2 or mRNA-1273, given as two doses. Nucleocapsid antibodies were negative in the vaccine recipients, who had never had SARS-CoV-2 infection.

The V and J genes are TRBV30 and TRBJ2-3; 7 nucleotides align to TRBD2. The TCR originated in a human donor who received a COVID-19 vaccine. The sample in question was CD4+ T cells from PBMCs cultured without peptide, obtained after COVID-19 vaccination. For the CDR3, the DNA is TGTGCCTCCCGTCTCGCGGGAGCAGATACGCAGTATTTT. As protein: CASRLAGADTQYF.